These 7 T cell receptor beta chains came from one sample sequenced in a study of regulatory T cells in long-lasting Graves disease. Time point of the sample: newly diagnosed GD, antithyroid drugs for less than 3 months. PBMCs were the source of the RNA used for TCR sequencing. Library construction for TCR beta used iRepertoire HTBI primers and Arm-PCR of CDR3 regions. A single record per CDR3 protein comes from TCRdb applying MiXCR to the multiplex PCR reads. The sample lists 300,000 to 400,000 distinct CDR3 sequences, roughly 17% occurring once. These data are also associated with another study on T cells in Graves' hyperthyroidism and ophthalmopathy.

The specimen was peripheral blood mononuclear cells (PBMCs), collected at new diagnosis, from a patient treated with antithyroid drugs. Receptor source: a man aged 40-50 years with Graves disease.

This clonotype occurred many times. The chain recombines TRBV12-3 or TRBV12-4 with TRBJ2-3; D is unresolved. V lost 6 bases and J lost 1, with 8 bases in between. This CDR3 comprises 13 residues. CDR3 nucleotide sequence: TGTGCCAGCAGCCCTCGGCGCACAGATACGCAGTATTTT. Its translation: CASSPRRTDTQYF.

Many counts were recorded for this clonotype. The chain recombines TRBV27 with TRBJ1-1, with TRBD1 matching 7 bases. The CDR3 is made up of 16 amino acids. Germline V lookup: CDR1 MNHEY, CDR2 SMNVEV (reference sequence). Trimming cost V 6 bases and J 4 bases; bases outside gene matches: 14. CDR3 nucleotide sequence: TGTGCCAGCAGGCGCGCGGCAGGGGGAGGGGGCACTGAAGCTTTCTTT. Amino acids: CASRRAAGGGGTEAFF.

This clonotype came up many times. This chain links TRBV15 with TRBJ2-1; TRBD1 might be the D (5 bases). From germline, CDR1 is LNHNV and CDR2 YYDKDF (reference sequence). V lost 6 bases and J lost 3, with 15 bases in between. This CDR3 comprises 15 residues. The CDR3 DNA is TGTGCCACCAGAACGAGACAGACACTCTACAATGAGCAGTTCTTC. This gives the protein CATRTRQTLYNEQFF.

This clonotype came up many times. V and J are TRBV15 and TRBJ2-7; 9 positions match TRBD1. CDR3 length: 14 residues. Germline V lookup: CDR1 LNHNV, CDR2 YYDKDF (reference sequence). V lost 5 bases, J lost 3 bases, and 5 bases stayed unmatched. Here the CDR3 DNA reads TGTGCCACCAGCTCTAGGACAGGGGACTACGAGCAGTACTTC. It specifies CATSSRTGDYEQYF. Variable domain in full (rest from reference TRBV15 and TRBJ2-7): DAMVIQNPRYQVTQFGKPVTLSCSQTLNHNVMYWYQQKSSQAPKLLFHYYDKDFNNEADTPDNFQSRRPNTSFCFLDIRSPGLGDTAMYLCATSSRTGDYEQYFGPGTRLTVT.

This clonotype has just a few counts. The chain links TRBV6-1 to TRBJ2-2, with D possibly TRBD1 on 6 matching bases. V lost 5 bases to trimming and J lost 2 bases, with 12 bases between them. The germline gives CDR1 MNHNS, CDR2 SASEGT. This CDR3 comprises 15 residues. The DNA of the CDR3 is TGTGCCAGCAGTCCTTGGACAGTCAACACCGGGGAGCTGTTTTTT. Translated: CASSPWTVNTGELFF.

The rearrangement joins TRBV11-2 to TRBJ2-3; no clear D. V was pared by 3 bases and J by 3 bases, with 13 bases between. The germline CDR1 and CDR2 sequences are SGHAT and FQNNGV. This CDR3 is 15 amino acids long. The CDR3 region is CASSFPPGRTDTQYF. CDR3 in DNA: TGTGCCAGCAGCTTCCCTCCTGGAAGGACAGATACGCAGTATTTT.

The chain recombines TRBV4-1 with TRBJ2-3; D remains unclear. Trimming pared 5 bases from V and 9 bases from J, leaving 12 bases between. CDR3 length: 12 residues. The germline CDR1 and CDR2 sequences are MGHRA and YSYEKL. CDR3 sequence: CASSGRVGTQYF. DNA for the CDR3: TGCGCCAGCAGCGGTCGGGTAGGCACGCAGTATTTT.